Sequencing of this TCR beta chain was carried out in a study of T cell repertoires and HLA-DP antigens listed by TCRdb under 2018. Looking at the study overall: Using HeLa cells transduced to present allogeneic HLA-DP, the study set up an in vitro model of CD4+ T cell alloreactivity. The average DNA input was about 230 ng for sorted CD137+CD4+ samples versus approximately 1,100 ng for pre-culture CD4+ samples. One alloantigen differed from self by one peptide-binding groove amino acid, whereas the other differed by ten, modelling structurally similar versus dissimilar alloantigens. Of the three donors, two were male and one was female, with ages ranging from the 18-to-29 band to the 60-to-69 band. Overall study results and their limits: Sorted CD137+ cells showed similar clonality against both alloantigens, at 0.35 to 0.4, which was much higher than the 0.04 to 0.045 seen in pre-culture samples. Separate analysis of naive and memory CD4+ repertoires was not performed. The study was limited by having just three donors, by relying on a non-physiological HeLa antigen-presenting system, and by using total CD4+ cells as responders. An average cumulative frequency of roughly 33% against one allele and roughly 49% against the other was found for clones undetected before culture.

TCRB CDR3 regions were amplified with the immunoSEQ multiplex PCR using forward primers for 54 TRBV segments and reverse primers for 13 TRBJ segments. For pre-culture CD4+ samples, sequencing was done at deep resolution with a target of about 200,000 T cell genomes. Sequencing of the amplicons on an Illumina HiSeq System generated 87 bp reads spanning the CDR3. Processing in the source paper ran as follows. Reads were corrected for PCR and sequencing errors, and CDR3 regions were defined by alignment to IMGT reference sequences. Synthetic template pools were used to estimate template counts and unique rearrangement counts. Clonality was calculated as 1 minus Pielou's evenness. Richness was estimated with the Daley-Smith estimator. Morisita's index was used to measure repertoire overlap. A clone counted as low-abundance if it appeared in cultured samples but went undetected in the pre-culture repertoire of the same donor. TCRdb provides this immuneACCESS table in a form limited to in-frame rearrangements. Some clones are lacking; in checked studies, under half of them reflect an unresolved V gene, and why the rest are absent is not known. From that table come the V and J calls and clone size; the DNA was used to work out D and trimming. The sample includes 55,000 to 80,000 clones, with over 75% observed a single time. Jointly, the top ten make up around 1.6% of the sample.

As regards this clone: The antigen it recognizes is unknown. Per-nucleotide qualities are absent, and no much larger clonotype sits a single base away.

Untouched CD4+ T cells were isolated from Ficoll-separated PBMC through negative selection with magnetic beads, and an average purity of approximately 98% was reached. Using magnetic beads, untouched CD4+ T cells were isolated from Ficoll-separated PBMC at around 98% purity, with only negligible CD8+ contamination. Donors were three healthy blood donors whose buffy coats supplied peripheral blood mononuclear cells. Each of the three donors was CMV seronegative. Genomic DNA was extracted with the DNeasy Blood & Tissue Kit. TCRB sequencing was performed on genomic DNA from sorted CD137+CD4+ cells and pre-culture CD4+ baseline samples from each subject. The material sequenced was CD4+ T cells from PBMCs. The sequence came from a man aged 55 to 69 in good health and CMV-seronegative.

The base sequence is TGCAGCGTAGATAGAAGACAGGGGAACACTGAAGCTTTCTTT. The translation is CSVDRRQGNTEAFF. This sequence uses TRBV29-1 and TRBJ1-1, with 7 bases in between that match TRBD1. V ends up 6 bases short and J 1 base short, with an unmatched junction base count of 8. Reading the germline V gene gives CDR1 SQVTM and CDR2 ANQGSEA. The CDR3 starts with the cysteine, ends with the phenylalanine, and has 14 residues. Only the CDR3 DNA stays, 42 bases, in frame from base 1.